A single T cell receptor beta chain is shown here with its context. The data were obtained in a study of cytomegalovirus exposure and HLA in healthy donors. The PCR contained 60 Vbeta and 13 Jbeta primers. Generated by immunoSEQ multiplex PCR, the TCRdb table keeps only in-frame clones and is missing some. The table shows some 120,000 clones, with 75% to 85% occurring only once. The CDR3 loop spans 12 amino acids. V lost 4 bases, J lost 8 bases, and 12 bases lay in between. The V gene's germline CDR1 is GTSNPN and CDR2 SVGIG (reference sequence). The material sequenced was PBMCs. The chain uses TRBV30 and TRBJ1-3, with D possibly being TRBD1 (5 bases). The receptor's source is a man aged 40-49 years in good health and CMV-seronegative. The CDR3 DNA sequence: TGTGCCTGGAACGGGGGGACCGACACCATATATTTT. It encodes CAWNGGTDTIYF. Based on the CDR3 plus reference TRBV30 and TRBJ1-3, the full variable domain is SQTIHQWPATLVQPVGSPLSLECTVEGTSNPNLYWYRQAAGRGLQLLFYSVGIGQISSEVPQNLSASRPQDRQFILSSKKLLLSDSGFYLCAWNGGTDTIYFGEGSWLTVV.